This T cell receptor beta chain was sequenced in a study of shared clonotypes between healthy human individuals. Assay: immunoSEQ multiplex PCR; the TCRdb copy retains only in-frame clones and omits some. In the table there are around 1 million clones, about three quarters of which are singletons. The receptor's source is a man aged 18-30 years in good health. Sequencing was performed on memory CD4+ T cells sorted from blood. Specified subset: CD45RA-negative fraction.

The DNA of the CDR3 is TGTGCCAGCTCACCACTTGAGACAGGGCACTATGGCTACACCTTC. Translated, it gives CASSPLETGHYGYTF. The chain employs TRBV18 and TRBJ1-2; 7 bases map to TRBD1. Germline CDR1 and CDR2: KGHSH and LQKENI. Germline trimming cut 1 base from V and 3 bases from J; bases unmatched to any gene: 5. The CDR3 totals 15 residues.